These 21 T cell receptor beta chains were all obtained from the same sample, sequenced in a study of sequential checkpoint blockade in melanoma. TCRdb's copy holds only in-frame clones and misses some; the assay was immunoSEQ multiplex PCR. This repertoire shows approximately 9,300 clones, around 73% found once; its top ten account for approximately 15%. Treatment specified: randomized to nivolumab then ipilimumab (arm A) or the reverse (arm B). Specimen: CD8+ T cells sorted from blood (inferred from file names), collected from a patient given nivolumab and ipilimumab in sequence. The receptor source for this set is a human donor with melanoma.

This clone is large within its sample. The chain joins TRBV6-5 to TRBJ1-1, with 7 bases aligning to TRBD1. Germline lookup yields CDR1 MNHEY and CDR2 SVGAGI. The J segment lost 2 bases and the V segment lost 10 bases, leaving 10 bases of the junction unmatched. CDR3 length: 14 amino acids. This CDR3 reads CATQTGQKNTEAFF. DNA of the CDR3: TGTGCCACCCAGACGGGACAGAAAAACACTGAAGCTTTCTTT.

V and J are TRBV30 and TRBJ1-1; possibly TRBD1 for D (6 bases). This CDR3 region has 13 residues. CDR1 is GTSNPN, CDR2 SVGIG, per germline (reference sequence). The V and J ends lost 0 bases and 3 bases respectively, with 8 bases between them. CDR3 sequence (DNA): TGTGCCTGGAGTGTACAGGGATACACTGAAGCTTTCTTT. It is translated as CAWSVQGYTEAFF.

This clone was picked up a small number of times. In DNA, the CDR3 is TGTGCCAGCAGCGACCGGGACATACACAGCTCCTACGAGCAGTACTTC. It translates to CASSDRDIHSSYEQYF. V and J are TRBV7-9 and TRBJ2-7, with D maybe TRBD1 (6 bases). This CDR3 contains 16 residues. CDR1 is SEHNR and CDR2 is FQNEAQ in the germline V gene (reference sequence). V lost 5 bases, J lost 0 bases, and 17 bases lay in between.

V is TRBV6-4 and J is TRBJ2-2; TRBD2 matches at 8 bases. The junction had 2 bases not matched to a gene; V was cut back by 5 bases and J by 3 bases. This CDR3 has 14 amino acids. The germline V gene encodes CDR1 MRHNA and CDR2 SNTAGT. The DNA of the CDR3 is TGTGCCAGCAGTAGCGGGGGAGACACCGGGGAGCTGTTTTTT. This codes for CASSSGGDTGELFF.

The CDR3 is CASSPRDSGYVEQYF. CDR3 coding DNA: TGTGCCAGTAGTCCTCGGGACAGTGGTTACGTCGAGCAGTACTTC. V gene TRBV19 combines with J gene TRBJ2-7; TRBD1 matches 7 bases. Germline V gene data show CDR1 as LNHDA and CDR2 as SQIVND (reference sequence). The CDR3 is 15 amino acids. V shed 5 bases and J 6 bases; nucleotides not matched to a gene: 13.

This clone was counted once. The V and J genes are TRBV5-1 and TRBJ1-2, with D possibly being TRBD1 (6 bases). From germline, CDR1 is SGHRS and CDR2 YFSETQ. The germline V and J ends were trimmed by 2 bases and 4 bases, with 18 bases remaining between them. The CDR3 length is 16 residues. CDR3 DNA sequence: TGCGCCAGCAGCTTTACCCCAGGGGCCCTACCCTATGGCTACACCTTC. It yields the protein CASSFTPGALPYGYTF.

This clone was counted between two and nine times. This rearrangement joins TRBV6-1 to TRBJ1-1, with a tentative D call TRBD1 (6 bases). Between the trimmed V and J ends, which lost 8 bases and 2 bases, there was a span of 15 bases. The CDR3 is made up of 14 amino acids. Germline assignment: CDR1 MNHNS and CDR2 SASEGT. CDR3 DNA: TGTGCCAGCTATGTAGGGGGAACTAACACTGAAGCTTTCTTT. This encodes CASYVGGTNTEAFF.

The V gene is TRBV30, the J gene TRBJ2-1; 8 positions match TRBD2. CDR3 length: 15 amino acids. The germline CDR1 and CDR2 sequences are GTSNPN and SVGIG (reference sequence). The V segment lost 0 bases and the J segment 5 bases; nucleotides outside the gene matches: 6. As DNA, the CDR3 is TGTGCCTGGAGTGTAAGAACTAGCGGAGACAATGAGCAGTTCTTC. Translated, it gives CAWSVRTSGDNEQFF.

J is TRBJ2-3 and V is TRBV6-1; 10 bases match TRBD2. Trimming took 3 bases from V and 2 from J; bases not matched to a gene: 2. The germline V gene encodes CDR1 MNHNS and CDR2 SASEGT. The CDR3 runs 15 residues. The CDR3 sequence: CASSELAGATDTQYF. In nucleotides, the CDR3 is TGTGCCAGCAGTGAGCTAGCGGGAGCCACAGATACGCAGTATTTT.

This chain links TRBV5-6 with TRBJ2-7; 11 bases are shared with TRBD1. The CDR3 contains 14 residues. Germline trimming cut 7 bases from V and 3 bases from J; bases unmatched to any gene: 6. In germline, CDR1 is SGHDT, CDR2 YYEEEE. The CDR3 sequence is CASGFGTGGYEQYF. CDR3 nucleotide sequence: TGTGCCAGCGGGTTCGGGACAGGGGGCTACGAGCAGTACTTC.

The chain uses TRBV10-2 and TRBJ2-5, with a possible D match to TRBD2 (6 bases). There are 13 residues in the CDR3. V was shortened by 8 bases and J by 2 bases, with 12 bases between the two germline ends. The germline gives CDR1 WSHSY, CDR2 SAAADI. CDR3 in amino acids: CASGEEPQETQYF. CDR3 in DNA: TGCGCCAGCGGGGAGGAGCCACAAGAGACCCAGTACTTC.

V is TRBV12-5 and J is TRBJ2-7; possibly TRBD2 for D (6 bases). The CDR3 sequence is 13 residues long. CDR1 and CDR2 (germline): LGHNT, FRNRAP. DNA for the CDR3: TGTGCGAGCGCCGGGGGTAGCTCCTACGAGCAGTACTTC. As protein: CASAGGSSYEQYF. Based on the CDR3 plus reference TRBV12-5 and TRBJ2-7, the full variable domain is DARVTQTPRHKVTEMGQEVTMRCQPILGHNTVFWYRQTMMQGLELLAYFRNRAPLDDSGMPKDRFSAEMPDATLATLKIQPSEPRDSAVYFCASAGGSSYEQYFGPGTRLTVT.

The sample holds one count of this clone. The chain couples TRBV27 to TRBJ1-1; TRBD1 is a possible D gene (6 bases). This CDR3 comprises 14 residues. The germline V gene encodes CDR1 MNHEY and CDR2 SMNVEV (reference sequence). V lost 2 bases, J lost 5 bases, and 12 bases lay in between. The CDR3 protein is CASSLLGARTEAFF. In DNA, the CDR3 is TGTGCCAGCAGTTTACTGGGGGCTCGGACTGAAGCTTTCTTT.

This clone showed up just a few times. CDR3 nucleotide sequence: TGTGCCAGCAGTGAGGGCGGGGGGAACTATGGCTACACCTTC. Amino acid sequence: CASSEGGGNYGYTF. V usage is TRBV6-1 and J usage is TRBJ1-2, with D maybe TRBD1 (5 bases). The CDR3 covers 14 residues. Germline V gene lookup returns CDR1 MNHNS and CDR2 SASEGT. Trimming stripped 3 bases from V and 2 bases from J, with 10 bases between.

The chain recombines TRBV15 with TRBJ2-1; the match to TRBD2 covers 8 bases. The CDR3 sequence is 16 residues long. V lost 1 base, J lost 0 bases, and 2 bases stayed unmatched. Germline lookup yields CDR1 LNHNV and CDR2 YYDKDF (reference sequence). Here the CDR3 DNA reads TGTGCCACCAGCAGAGCAAGCGGGGGCTCCTACAATGAGCAGTTCTTC. Translating gives CATSRASGGSYNEQFF.

This clone is a singleton in its sample. This chain links TRBV4-1 with TRBJ2-1, with a possible D match to TRBD1 (6 bases). CDR3 length: 16 amino acids. CDR1 is MGHRA and CDR2 is YSYEKL in the germline V gene. The V end was cut by 4 bases, the J end by 3 bases, with 16 bases between. The CDR3 coding sequence is TGCGCCAGCAGCCTTACGGCCGGGACAATCTACAATGAGCAGTTCTTC. This gives the protein CASSLTAGTIYNEQFF.

Only a few counts were recorded for this clone. The chain couples TRBV27 to TRBJ2-3; 8 bases align to TRBD2. Germline V lookup: CDR1 MNHEY, CDR2 SMNVEV (reference sequence). With 5 bases clipped from V and 2 bases from J, the junction kept 9 bases outside the gene matches. The CDR3 runs to 16 residues. CDR3 sequence: CASSLRLAGITDTQYF. The DNA for the CDR3 is TGTGCCAGCAGTCTCCGGCTAGCGGGTATCACAGATACGCAGTATTTT.

This clone was counted a few times. The chain employs TRBV9 and TRBJ2-5, with TRBD2 matching over 7 bases. Germline CDR1 and CDR2: SGDLS and YYNGEE. This CDR3 region has 16 residues. Trimming at V came to 5 bases and at J to 5 bases, leaving 15 bases not matched to a gene. CDR3 sequence: CASSAYGGMTRETQYF. DNA for the CDR3: TGTGCCAGCAGTGCGTACGGGGGGATGACCCGGGAGACCCAGTACTTC. Variable domain in full (rest from reference TRBV9 and TRBJ2-5): DSGVTQTPKHLITATGQRVTLRCSPRSGDLSVYWYQQSLDQGLQFLIQYYNGEERAKGNILERFSAQQFPDLHSELNLSSLELGDSALYFCASSAYGGMTRETQYFGPGTRLLVL.

The chain joins TRBV6-1 to TRBJ2-1, with TRBD2 matching 9 bases. V gave up 2 bases and J gave up 4 bases; unmatched junction bases: 0. CDR3 length: 14 residues. Germline CDR1 is MNHNS and CDR2 is SASEGT. The CDR3 nucleotides read TGTGCCAGCAGTGAAAGCGGGGGGTACAATGAGCAGTTCTTC. Its protein product is CASSESGGYNEQFF.

This clone was recorded a few times. The identical CDR3 is also encoded by other nucleotide sequences in the sample. The chain employs TRBV6-4 and TRBJ2-5; 11 bases align to TRBD2. The CDR3 contains 15 residues. Germline lookup yields CDR1 MRHNA and CDR2 SNTAGT. Trimming cost V 3 bases and J 1 base; bases outside gene matches: 1. As DNA, the CDR3 is TGTGCCAGCAGTGAACTAGCGGGAGCCCAAGAGACCCAGTACTTC. Translating gives CASSELAGAQETQYF.

This clone has only a few counts. J is TRBJ1-3 and V is TRBV7-9, with D hard to call. V was clipped by 5 bases and J by 0 bases, with 8 bases between them. The CDR3 contains 14 residues. In germline, CDR1 is SEHNR, CDR2 FQNEAQ (reference sequence). This chain's CDR3 is CASSPTHSGNTIYF. Here the CDR3 DNA reads TGTGCCAGCAGCCCCACACACTCTGGAAACACCATATATTTT.